These 11 T cell receptor beta chains originate from one sample sequenced in a study of radiotherapy plus CTLA-4 blockade in lung cancer. Assay used: immunoSEQ multiplex PCR; TCRdb lists only in-frame clones, some missing. The table records tens of thousands of clones, 84% of them present only once. The sample was peripheral blood, taken from a patient treated with radiotherapy plus ipilimumab. Receptor source: a human donor with non-small cell lung cancer whose response to radiotherapy plus ipilimumab could not be evaluated.

The chain combines TRBV7-9 with TRBJ1-4, with D maybe TRBD1 (6 bases). V was pared by 3 bases and J by 5 bases, with 16 bases between. The length of the CDR3 is 16 residues. From germline, CDR1 is SEHNR and CDR2 FQNEAQ (reference sequence). The CDR3 is CASSLDRIQGNEKLFF. CDR3 coding DNA: TGTGCCAGCAGCTTGGACAGAATACAGGGCAATGAAAAACTGTTTTTT. Complete variable domain (other parts from reference TRBV7-9 and TRBJ1-4): DTGVSQNPRHKITKRGQNVTFRCDPISEHNRLYWYRQTLGQGPEFLTYFQNEAQLEKSRLLSDRFSAERPKGSFSTLEIQRTEQGDSAMYLCASSLDRIQGNEKLFFGSGTQLSVL.

The gene calls are TRBV7-9 and TRBJ1-1, with TRBD1 identical over 7 bases. V dropped 1 base and J dropped 4; count of bases not matched to a gene: 9. Germline CDR1 is SEHNR and CDR2 is FQNEAQ (reference sequence). The CDR3 spans 16 residues. Written as DNA, the CDR3 is TGTGCCAGCAGCTTAGTGACAGGGCTCAGTAGCACTGAAGCTTTCTTT. The encoded protein is CASSLVTGLSSTEAFF.

The gene calls are TRBV30 and TRBJ2-2; TRBD2 is a possible D gene (6 bases). The CDR3 spans 19 residues. CDR1 is GTSNPN and CDR2 is SVGIG in the germline V gene (reference sequence). The germline V and J ends were trimmed by 3 bases and 2 bases, with 25 bases remaining between them. As DNA, the CDR3 is TGTGCCTGGAGACTTTTGCGTGGCGGGATCGGAGTTAACACCGGGGAGCTGTTTTTT. Its protein product is CAWRLLRGGIGVNTGELFF. The full variable domain, in which reference TRBV30 and TRBJ2-2 provide the parts outside the CDR3, is SQTIHQWPATLVQPVGSPLSLECTVEGTSNPNLYWYRQAAGRGLQLLFYSVGIGQISSEVPQNLSASRPQDRQFILSSKKLLLSDSGFYLCAWRLLRGGIGVNTGELFFGEGSRLTVL.

This clone has just a few counts. The chain combines TRBV5-8 with TRBJ1-5, with 7 bases matching TRBD1. V trimming: 2 bases; J trimming: 0 bases; junction bases outside the gene matches: 5. From germline, CDR1 is SGHTS and CDR2 YDEGEE. CDR3 size: 16 residues. Here the CDR3 reads CASSFNRQGSNQPQHF. DNA for the CDR3: TGTGCCAGCAGCTTCAACCGACAGGGTAGCAATCAGCCCCAGCATTTT. The full variable domain, completed using reference TRBV5-8 and TRBJ1-5, is EAGVTQSPTHLIKTRGQQATLRCSPISGHTSVYWYQQALGLGLQFLLWYDEGEERNRGNFPPRFSGRQFPNYSSELNVNALELEDSALYLCASSFNRQGSNQPQHFGDGTRLSIL.

As concerns this clone: This same CDR3 is encoded by further DNA sequences in the sample. The V call is TRBV28, the J call TRBJ2-7; TRBD2 matches at 10 bases. Germline V CDR1 and CDR2: MDHEN, SYDVKM. J gave up 7 bases and V 5 bases, and 8 bases lay outside the gene matches. The CDR3 is 14 amino acids. The CDR3 sequence is CASSAVLAGVEQYF. CDR3 DNA sequence: TGTGCCAGCAGTGCGGTGCTAGCGGGAGTGGAGCAGTACTTC.

The chain is built from TRBV29-1 and TRBJ1-1, with 9 bases that match TRBD1. V trimming: 8 bases; J trimming: 5 bases; junction bases outside the gene matches: 6. CDR3 length equals 12 residues. Germline CDR1 SQVTM, CDR2 ANQGSEA. The CDR3, as DNA: TGCAGCTCCGGACAGGGGATGACTGAAGCTTTCTTT. Protein: CSSGQGMTEAFF.

The CDR3 DNA follows: TGTGCCAGCAGCCTGACAGGGACTTACAATGAGCAGTTCTTC. Protein product: CASSLTGTYNEQFF. The chain links TRBV7-3 to TRBJ2-1, with D tentatively TRBD1 (7 bases). V lost 5 bases and J 4 bases, leaving 12 bases between the germline ends. The CDR3 spans 14 residues. CDR1 is SGHTA, CDR2 FQGTGA, per germline.

The V and J genes are TRBV7-6 and TRBJ1-1; 11 bases are shared with TRBD1. The CDR3 extends over 13 amino acids. Germline CDR1 reads SGHVS; CDR2 reads FNYEAQ. Losses at the gene ends were 8 bases for V and 5 bases for J; bases not matched to a gene: 4. The CDR3, as DNA: TGTGCCAGCGGGGGACAGGGGGGAACTGAAGCTTTCTTT. It translates to CASGGQGGTEAFF.

The chain couples TRBV28 to TRBJ1-5; 7 nucleotides align to TRBD1. The CDR3 is made up of 18 amino acids. Trimming at V came to 2 bases and at J to 0 bases, leaving 10 bases not matched to a gene. Germline V CDR1 and CDR2: MDHEN, SYDVKM. The DNA of the CDR3 is TGTGCCAGCAGTTTACTAGGGACAGCCGGATATAGCAATCAGCCCCAGCATTTT. Amino acid sequence: CASSLLGTAGYSNQPQHF. Together with reference TRBV28 and TRBJ1-5, the CDR3 gives the full variable domain: DVKVTQSSRYLVKRTGEKVFLECVQDMDHENMFWYRQDPGLGLRLIYFSYDVKMKEKGDIPEGYSVSREKKERFSLILESASTNQTSMYLCASSLLGTAGYSNQPQHFGDGTRLSIL.

The chain couples TRBV4-3 to TRBJ1-2; 9 bases are shared with TRBD1. The CDR3 has 18 residues. Looked up from germline, CDR1 is LGHNA and CDR2 is YSLEER. The J segment lost 2 bases and the V segment lost 3 bases, leaving 13 bases of the junction unmatched. The DNA for the CDR3 is TGCGCCAGCAGCCAGGTGGGAGGGGGAGACAGGGGGAACTATGGCTACACCTTC. It translates to CASSQVGGGDRGNYGYTF.

The chain combines TRBV4-1 with TRBJ2-1; 10 bases match TRBD2. CDR1 and CDR2 (germline): MGHRA, YSYEKL. There are 15 residues in the CDR3. The trim removed 0 bases at V and 6 bases at J, leaving 2 bases unmatched. CDR3 coding DNA: TGCGCCAGCAGCCAAGAAGAGCGGGAGGGCAATGAGCAGTTCTTC. It codes for CASSQEEREGNEQFF.